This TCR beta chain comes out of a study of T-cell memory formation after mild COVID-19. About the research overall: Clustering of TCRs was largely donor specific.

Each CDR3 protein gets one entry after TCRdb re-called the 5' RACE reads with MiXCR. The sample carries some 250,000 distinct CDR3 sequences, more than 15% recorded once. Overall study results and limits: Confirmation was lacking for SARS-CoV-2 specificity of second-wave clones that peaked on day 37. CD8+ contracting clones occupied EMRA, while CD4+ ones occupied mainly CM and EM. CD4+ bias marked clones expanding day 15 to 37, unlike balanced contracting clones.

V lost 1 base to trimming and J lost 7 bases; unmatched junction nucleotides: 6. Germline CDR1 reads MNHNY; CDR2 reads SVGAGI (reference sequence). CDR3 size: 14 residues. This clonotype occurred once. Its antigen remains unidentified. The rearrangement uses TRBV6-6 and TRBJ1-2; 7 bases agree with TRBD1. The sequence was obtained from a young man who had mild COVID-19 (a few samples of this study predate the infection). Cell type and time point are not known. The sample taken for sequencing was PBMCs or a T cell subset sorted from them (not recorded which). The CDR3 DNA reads TGTGCCAGCAGTTACTGGCAGGGGGAGGGTGGCTACACCTTC. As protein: CASSYWQGEGGYTF.